The 14 T cell receptor beta chains below all came from one sample that was sequenced in a study of blood T cell repertoires in COVID-19. The protocol was immunoSEQ multiplex PCR, while the TCRdb copy is restricted to in-frame clones and leaves out a portion. The profile covers under 110,000 clones, with about 82% appearing a single time and under 8% taken by the ten largest. Input material: peripheral blood. The source is a man aged 80 or over with COVID-19, enrolled during active disease.

The chain employs TRBV28 and TRBJ2-7, with 8 bases aligning to TRBD2. Germline CDR1 and CDR2: MDHEN and SYDVKM. V was pared by 4 bases and J by 2 bases, with 13 bases of the junction left unmatched. This CDR3 spans 17 amino acids. CDR3 nucleotide sequence: TGTGCCAGCAGTTCGCCCTTCTTGCGGGAGGAAGCCTACGAGCAGTACTTC. Encoded protein: CASSSPFLREEAYEQYF.

This clone appeared a single time. V is TRBV2 and J is TRBJ2-3; 11 nucleotides match TRBD2. CDR3 size: 16 residues. V was pared by 2 bases and J by 2 bases, with 3 bases of the junction left unmatched. In germline, CDR1 is SNHLY, CDR2 FYNNEI. Here the CDR3 reads CASSELTSGNTDTQYF. The DNA for the CDR3 is TGTGCCAGCAGTGAATTGACTAGCGGGAACACAGATACGCAGTATTTT. Looking up the rest from reference TRBV2 and TRBJ2-3 gives the full variable domain: EPEVTQTPSHQVTQMGQEVILRCVPISNHLYFYWYRQILGQKVEFLVSFYNNEISEKSEIFDDQFSVERPDGSNFTLKIRSTKLEDSAMYFCASSELTSGNTDTQYFGPGTRLTVL.

J is TRBJ2-2 and V is TRBV7-8; D gene unclear. The germline CDR1 and CDR2 sequences are SGHVS and FQNEAQ. The CDR3 is 16 residues long. V was clipped by 5 bases and J by 6 bases, with 19 bases between them. CDR3 nucleotides: TGTGCCAGCAGCCCACAGTCGGCGTTCAGGTCCGGGGAGCTGTTTTTT. Protein: CASSPQSAFRSGELFF.

There are a few counts of this clone. This chain connects TRBV2 to TRBJ1-1; D call uncertain. The V gene lost 5 bases and the J gene lost 3 bases, with 7 bases spanning the gap. This CDR3 is built from 12 residues. Per the germline V gene, CDR1 is SNHLY and CDR2 is FYNNEI. Written as DNA, the CDR3 is TGTGCCAGCAGTCCCAGTTACACTGAAGCTTTCTTT. It translates to CASSPSYTEAFF.

The CDR3 DNA is TGTGCCAGCCAAGCACCGGGACAGGGGGCGTACGAGCAGTACTTC. The encoded protein is CASQAPGQGAYEQYF. This chain links TRBV28 with TRBJ2-7; 12 bases line up with TRBD1. The germline CDR1 and CDR2 sequences are MDHEN and SYDVKM. The CDR3 is 15 amino acids. Unmatched junction bases numbered 9, after V lost 8 bases and J lost 4 bases.

Only a few counts were recorded for this clone. The rearrangement links TRBV19 to TRBJ1-5; 8 nucleotides align to TRBD1. This CDR3 has 15 residues. The V segment lost 6 bases and the J segment 3 bases; nucleotides outside the gene matches: 7. Germline CDR1 and CDR2: LNHDA and SQIVND (reference sequence). CDR3 in DNA: TGTGCCAGTAGCGGACAGGGCTTCGCCAATCAGCCCCAGCATTTT. This encodes CASSGQGFANQPQHF.

The chain combines TRBV6-6 with TRBJ2-3; TRBD2 matches 9 bases. The CDR3 loop spans 16 amino acids. J lost 2 bases, V lost 6 bases, and 9 bases had no gene match. The germline CDR1 and CDR2 sequences are MNHNY and SVGAGI (reference sequence). CDR3 coding DNA: TGTGCCAGCAGCACCTTCGCGGGAGGGATCACAGATACGCAGTATTTT. It codes for CASSTFAGGITDTQYF.

The chain has TRBV6-2 or TRBV6-3 and TRBJ1-2; TRBD1 agrees at 7 bases. The CDR3 consists of 15 residues. The germline V gene has CDR1 MNHEY and CDR2 SVGEGT. V lost 5 bases, J lost 4 bases, and 10 bases stayed unmatched. The DNA for the CDR3 is TGTGCCAGCAGTACCCCCCACAGGGGTACCTATGGCTACACCTTC. Translation gives CASSTPHRGTYGYTF.

The chain links TRBV14 to TRBJ1-3; weak D call: TRBD1 (5 bases). V shed 7 bases and J shed 0 bases, with 25 bases lying between them. There are 19 residues in the CDR3. CDR1 and CDR2 (germline): SGHDN, FVKESK. The CDR3 here is CASKGGGPLSSSSGNTIYF. The CDR3 region has the DNA TGTGCCAGCAAAGGCGGGGGACCGCTCTCCAGTAGCTCTGGAAACACCATATATTTT.

The V call is TRBV7-2, the J call TRBJ1-2; 7 bases match TRBD1. The V gene's germline CDR1 is SGHTA and CDR2 FQGNSA. CDR3 size: 14 residues. J was trimmed by 4 bases and V by 4 bases; bases with no gene match: 6. CDR3 in amino acids: CASSSPTGSYGYTF. Here the CDR3 DNA reads TGTGCCAGCAGCTCGCCGACAGGGAGCTATGGCTACACCTTC.

The gene calls are TRBV6-2 or TRBV6-3 and TRBJ1-5; 8 positions match TRBD1. The germline V gene encodes CDR1 MNHEY and CDR2 SVGEGT. The CDR3 is 15 residues long. V lost 4 bases and J lost 0; bases outside the gene matches: 2. The CDR3 spells CASSSGQVSNQPQHF. In DNA, the CDR3 is TGTGCCAGCAGTTCGGGACAGGTTAGCAATCAGCCCCAGCATTTT.

The chain joins TRBV7-8 to TRBJ2-3, with 7 bases lining up with TRBD2. With V trimmed by 8 bases and J by 5 bases, 16 bases remained unmatched. CDR1 SGHVS and CDR2 FQNEAQ come from the germline V gene. The CDR3 covers 16 residues. The CDR3 protein is CASSAGTAPGVDTQYF. The CDR3 region has the DNA TGTGCCAGCTCAGCGGGAACCGCTCCCGGGGTAGATACGCAGTATTTT.

This chain uses TRBV6-4 with TRBJ1-2; D remains unclear. CDR3 size: 12 residues. Germline V gene lookup returns CDR1 MRHNA and CDR2 SNTAGT. V was pared by 10 bases and J by 1 base, with 10 bases between. Written as DNA, the CDR3 is TGTGCCAATATGGACTTTAACTATGGCTACACCTTC. It codes for CANMDFNYGYTF.

The chain combines TRBV5-1 with TRBJ1-1; 7 nucleotides match TRBD1. CDR3 length: 16 residues. The V gene end was trimmed by 7 bases and the J gene end by 0 bases; junction bases not matched to a gene: 12. Germline V lookup: CDR1 SGHRS, CDR2 YFSETQ. In DNA form, the CDR3 reads TGCGCCAGCGGAACACCGGGACAGACTTTGAACACTGAAGCTTTCTTT. Translated, it gives CASGTPGQTLNTEAFF. Combining the CDR3 with reference TRBV5-1 and TRBJ1-1 gives the whole variable domain KAGVTQTPRYLIKTRGQQVTLSCSPISGHRSVSWYQQTPGQGLQFLFEYFSETQRNKGNFPGRFSGRQFSNSRSEMNVSTLELGDSALYLCASGTPGQTLNTEAFFGQGTRLTVV.